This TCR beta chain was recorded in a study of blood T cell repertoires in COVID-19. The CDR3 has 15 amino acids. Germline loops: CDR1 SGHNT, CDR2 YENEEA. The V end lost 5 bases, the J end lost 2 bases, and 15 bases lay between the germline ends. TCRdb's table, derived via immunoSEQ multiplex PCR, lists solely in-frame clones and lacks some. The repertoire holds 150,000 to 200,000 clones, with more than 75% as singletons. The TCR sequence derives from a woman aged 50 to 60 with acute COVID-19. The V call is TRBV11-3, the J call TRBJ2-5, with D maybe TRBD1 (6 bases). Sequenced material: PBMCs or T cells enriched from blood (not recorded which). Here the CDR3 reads CASSPTGSKQETQYF. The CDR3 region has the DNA TGTGCCAGCAGCCCGACAGGATCTAAACAAGAGACCCAGTACTTC. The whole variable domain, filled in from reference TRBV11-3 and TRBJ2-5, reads EAGVVQSPRYKIIEKKQPVAFWCNPISGHNTLYWYLQNLGQGPELLIRYENEEAVDDSQLPKDRFSAERLKGVDSTLKIQPAELGDSAVYLCASSPTGSKQETQYFGPGTRLLVL.